This T cell receptor beta chain was recorded in a study of CD8 T cells in Susac syndrome. General study findings and limits: In Susac syndrome, CD4+ T cell repertoires lacked any clonal expansion.

With respect to this clonotype: Its antigen is undetermined.

Random hexamers served to reverse transcribe roughly 0.45 to 1 ug RNA. One entry per CDR3 protein results from TCRdb running MiXCR on the immunoSEQ multiplex PCR reads. Altogether 67,000 or so distinct CDR3 sequences are present, about 92% being singletons, with the ten largest covering over 0.12%. The TCR comes from a human donor with Susac syndrome. Sequenced: CD4+ T cells from PBMCs.

CDR3 region: CATSGLATDTQYF. CDR3 DNA sequence: TGTGCCACCAGTGGACTAGCCACAGATACGCAGTATTTT. V and J are TRBV24-1 and TRBJ2-3, with 7 bases identical to TRBD2. The V segment lost 5 bases and the J segment 2 bases; nucleotides outside the gene matches: 0. Looked up from germline, CDR1 is KGHDR and CDR2 is SFDVKD. This CDR3 has 13 amino acids.